These 29 T cell receptor beta chains originate from one sample sequenced in a study of CD8 T cells in Susac syndrome. RNA in amounts of roughly 0.5 to 1 ug was reverse transcribed with random hexamers. TCRdb re-called the immunoSEQ multiplex PCR reads with MiXCR, one entry per CDR3 protein. This sample has about 200,000 distinct CDR3 sequences; approximately 95% occur once, and the top ten carry around 0.1%. Sequencing input: CD4+ T cells from PBMCs. These receptor sequences come from a human donor in good health.

This sequence joins TRBV3-1 and TRBJ1-6; D is ambiguous. This CDR3 contains 13 residues. V lost 1 base and J lost 13, with 11 bases in between. Germline V CDR1 and CDR2: LGHDT, YNNKEL (reference sequence). The CDR3 DNA sequence: TGTGCCAGCAGCCAAGGGGCCAGTCTCCCCCTCCACTTT. Amino acids: CASSQGASLPLHF.

CDR3 DNA: TGTGCCAGCAGTTTAAGGCGGGAGAAGATTTATGAGCAGTTCTTC. Translation: CASSLRREKIYEQFF. The rearrangement joins TRBV28 to TRBJ2-1; 7 bases are shared with TRBD2. Germline V gene lookup returns CDR1 MDHEN and CDR2 SYDVKM. The CDR3 length is 15 residues. V gave up 2 bases and J gave up 8 bases; unmatched junction bases: 9.

The V and J genes are TRBV12-3 or TRBV12-4 and TRBJ2-1; TRBD2 matches at 9 bases. The length of the CDR3 is 15 residues. The ends lost 6 bases at V and 6 bases at J; junction bases unmatched: 9. For the CDR3, the DNA is TGTGCCAGCAGGCCGACTAGCGGTGCTCCCAATGAGCAGTTCTTC. This codes for CASRPTSGAPNEQFF.

The chain joins TRBV29-1 to TRBJ1-2; D call uncertain. CDR3 length: 11 residues. CDR1 and CDR2 from the germline V gene are SQVTM and ANQGSEA. The V end lost 7 bases, the J end lost 7 bases, and 13 bases lay between the germline ends. CDR3 nucleotide sequence: TGCAGCGCTCGAAGTCAAGGTGGCTACACCTTC. It codes for CSARSQGGYTF.

This chain joins TRBV24-1 and TRBJ1-2; D unresolved. With 4 bases removed from V and 3 bases from J, the gap between germline ends came to 8 bases. CDR3 length equals 13 residues. CDR1 and CDR2 from the germline V gene are KGHDR and SFDVKD. The CDR3 DNA is TGTGCCACCAGTGACGCCTGGGACTATGGCTACACCTTC. This encodes CATSDAWDYGYTF.

This clonotype was detected once. The CDR3 loop is CATSPRTPTSGRGNEQFF. The CDR3 coding sequence is TGTGCCACCAGCCCACGTACCCCGACTAGCGGGAGGGGCAATGAGCAGTTCTTC. This chain links TRBV15 with TRBJ2-1; 14 nucleotides align to TRBD2. With 5 bases clipped from V and 6 bases from J, the junction kept 12 bases outside the gene matches. Germline lookup yields CDR1 LNHNV and CDR2 YYDKDF (reference sequence). The CDR3 is 18 amino acids. Variable domain in full (rest from reference TRBV15 and TRBJ2-1): DAMVIQNPRYQVTQFGKPVTLSCSQTLNHNVMYWYQQKSSQAPKLLFHYYDKDFNNEADTPDNFQSRRPNTSFCFLDIRSPGLGDTAMYLCATSPRTPTSGRGNEQFFGPGTRLTVL.

This clonotype appeared a single time. The chain couples TRBV7-9 to TRBJ2-3, with D possibly TRBD1 on 6 matching bases. Germline V gene sequence: CDR1 SEHNR, CDR2 FQNEAQ (reference sequence). V was shortened by 4 bases and J by 0 bases, with 8 bases between the two germline ends. The CDR3 covers 14 residues. CDR3 DNA: TGTGCCAGCAGCTGGACAGATAGCACAGATACGCAGTATTTT. It yields the protein CASSWTDSTDTQYF.

The chain recombines TRBV15 with TRBJ2-1; D gene ambiguous. Trimming cost V 0 bases and J 7 bases, with 7 bases left between them. The germline gives CDR1 LNHNV, CDR2 YYDKDF (reference sequence). The CDR3 has 13 residues. CDR3 amino acids: CATSRDLVNEQFF. DNA for the CDR3: TGTGCCACCAGCAGAGATTTAGTTAATGAGCAGTTCTTC.

V gene TRBV5-1 combines with J gene TRBJ2-3; possible D gene TRBD1, 6 bases. V lost 4 bases to trimming and J lost 4 bases, with 13 bases between them. The V gene's germline CDR1 is SGHRS and CDR2 YFSETQ. CDR3 length equals 14 residues. The CDR3 is CASSNRAQADTQYF. As DNA, the CDR3 is TGCGCCAGCAGCAACAGGGCCCAGGCAGATACGCAGTATTTT.

V gene TRBV29-1 combines with J gene TRBJ2-1; D is perhaps TRBD1 (5 bases). Germline lookup yields CDR1 SQVTM and CDR2 ANQGSEA. This CDR3 is 12 amino acids long. Between the trimmed V and J ends, which lost 8 bases and 4 bases, there was a span of 12 bases. DNA for the CDR3: TGCAGCTTAAGACAGCTTTACAATGAGCAGTTCTTC. It translates to CSLRQLYNEQFF.

The CDR3 DNA is TGTGCCAGCTCACCAAATAACGAGCAGTACGTC. Residues: CASSPNNEQYV. V is TRBV18 and J is TRBJ2-7; D gene unclear. This CDR3 contains 11 residues. Germline V gene lookup returns CDR1 KGHSH and CDR2 LQKENI. Trimming pared 2 bases from V and 5 bases from J, leaving 4 bases between.

CDR3 coding DNA: TGTGCCTGGAGTGTATCGGGACAGGGTGGCTACACCTTC. Protein: CAWSVSGQGGYTF. J is TRBJ1-2 and V is TRBV30; TRBD1 aligns across 9 bases. CDR3 length: 13 amino acids. V lost 0 bases and J lost 7; bases outside the gene matches: 3. The germline V gene has CDR1 GTSNPN and CDR2 SVGIG (reference sequence).

J is TRBJ2-2 and V is TRBV6-6; D may match TRBD1 or TRBD2 (7 bases each). Per germline, CDR1 MNHNY and CDR2 SVGAGI (reference sequence). The CDR3 runs to 14 residues. V was cut by 11 bases and J by 4 bases, with 17 bases left in between. The CDR3 DNA is TGTGCCGGCACTCAGGGGGGGACCACCGGGGAGCTGTTTTTT. This encodes CAGTQGGTTGELFF.

This sequence joins TRBV12-3 or TRBV12-4 and TRBJ2-3, with 13 bases matching TRBD2. Trimming at V came to 7 bases and at J to 4 bases, leaving 8 bases not matched to a gene. CDR3 size: 16 residues. The CDR3 loop is CASTLGLAGTADTQYF. The CDR3 DNA reads TGTGCCAGCACTCTGGGACTAGCGGGAACGGCAGATACGCAGTATTTT.

In DNA, the CDR3 is TGCAGTGCCAAAAGAGATACGCAGTATTTT. Its protein product is CSAKRDTQYF. V and J are TRBV20-1 and TRBJ2-3, with D unresolved. V lost 6 bases, J lost 5 bases, and 6 bases lay in between. Germline V gene lookup returns CDR1 DFQATT and CDR2 SNEGSKA (reference sequence). The CDR3 loop spans 10 amino acids.

The chain couples TRBV27 to TRBJ2-7; D is undetermined. Germline CDR1 MNHEY, CDR2 SMNVEV (reference sequence). CDR3 length equals 15 residues. V dropped 2 bases and J dropped 0 bases, with 11 bases sitting between them. The CDR3 region is CASSLSAVSSYEQYF. The CDR3 nucleotides are TGTGCCAGCAGTTTAAGCGCCGTGAGCTCCTACGAGCAGTACTTC.

This clonotype was recorded only once. J is TRBJ2-3 and V is TRBV7-9; the match to TRBD1 covers 7 bases. Trimming removed 4 bases from V and 0 bases from J; junction bases left unmatched: 4. The CDR3 totals 15 residues. The V gene's germline CDR1 is SEHNR and CDR2 FQNEAQ (reference sequence). CDR3 residues: CASSYRGPSTDTQYF. The CDR3 nucleotides are TGTGCCAGCAGCTACAGGGGACCAAGCACAGATACGCAGTATTTT.

V and J are TRBV9 and TRBJ2-1; 7 positions agree with TRBD2. Germline lookup yields CDR1 SGDLS and CDR2 YYNGEE. The CDR3 is 16 residues long. Germline trimming cut 0 bases from V and 2 bases from J; bases unmatched to any gene: 5. CDR3 in amino acids: CASSVAGRAAYNEQFF. The CDR3 DNA follows: TGTGCCAGCAGCGTAGCGGGGAGGGCCGCCTACAATGAGCAGTTCTTC.

This chain links TRBV28 with TRBJ2-1; 9 bases line up with TRBD2. This CDR3 spans 15 amino acids. With 2 bases clipped from V and 6 bases from J, the junction kept 5 bases outside the gene matches. Germline lookup yields CDR1 MDHEN and CDR2 SYDVKM. The CDR3 bases are TGTGCCAGCAGTTTAGCTAGCGGGAACCTCAATGAGCAGTTCTTC. It codes for CASSLASGNLNEQFF.

Remarks on this clonotype: Its ends do not fully match the called genes, so a read error is possible. The chain has TRBV29-1 and TRBJ1-1, with TRBD1 as a possible D gene (5 bases). Germline loops: CDR1 SQVTM, CDR2 ANQGSEA. There are 10 residues in the CDR3. The CDR3 coding sequence is TGCAGCGTTCTGGACACTCAAGCTTTCTTT. Its protein is CSVLDTQAFF.

The chain carries TRBV6-1 and TRBJ1-5; TRBD1 matches 7 bases. The germline gives CDR1 MNHNS, CDR2 SASEGT. CDR3 size: 17 residues. The junction had 11 bases not matched to a gene; V was cut back by 6 bases and J by 0 bases. The CDR3 DNA follows: TGTGCCAGCAGCCGTCGTACCGGGACAGATAGCAATCAGCCCCAGCATTTT. Translating it yields CASSRRTGTDSNQPQHF.

J is TRBJ1-3 and V is TRBV29-1, with unresolved D. The CDR3 is made up of 12 amino acids. Germline V gene lookup returns CDR1 SQVTM and CDR2 ANQGSEA. Trimming left V 7 bases short and J 0 bases short, with 7 bases between. CDR3 residues: CSADFSGNTIYF. The CDR3 DNA sequence: TGCAGCGCTGACTTCTCTGGAAACACCATATATTTT.

The gene calls are TRBV2 and TRBJ1-6, with a possible D match to TRBD1 (6 bases). The length of the CDR3 is 13 residues. Trimming stripped 3 bases from V and 9 bases from J, with 9 bases between. CDR1 and CDR2 from the germline V gene are SNHLY and FYNNEI. The CDR3 loop reads CASSDQGSSPLHF. In DNA, the CDR3 is TGTGCCAGCAGTGACCAGGGGAGTTCACCCCTCCACTTT.

This chain links TRBV29-1 with TRBJ1-1; D gene uncertain. The germline V gene has CDR1 SQVTM and CDR2 ANQGSEA. Trimming pared 6 bases from V and 1 base from J, leaving 6 bases between. The CDR3 consists of 11 residues. For the CDR3, the DNA is TGCAGCGTCAGGAGGAACACTGAAGCTTTCTTT. Its translation: CSVRRNTEAFF.

The chain has TRBV7-2 and TRBJ2-7, with D perhaps TRBD1 (6 bases). V lost 5 bases to trimming and J lost 1 base, with 12 bases between them. The V gene's germline CDR1 is SGHTA and CDR2 FQGNSA. The CDR3 runs to 14 residues. The CDR3 region has the DNA TGTGCCAGCAGCGCCGAGGGACAATCCTACGAGCAGTACTTC. Residues: CASSAEGQSYEQYF. The full variable domain, rest sourced from reference TRBV7-2 and TRBJ2-7, is GAGVSQSPSNKVTEKGKDVELRCDPISGHTALYWYRQSLGQGLEFLIYFQGNSAPDKSGLPSDRFSAERTGGSVSTLTIQRTQQEDSAVYLCASSAEGQSYEQYFGPGTRLTVT.

The gene calls are TRBV24-1 and TRBJ2-1; 9 nucleotides agree with TRBD1. J lost 6 bases, V lost 0 bases, and 2 bases had no gene match. Germline V gene lookup returns CDR1 KGHDR and CDR2 SFDVKD. CDR3 length: 15 amino acids. The CDR3 region is CATSDLGQGSNEQFF. In DNA, the CDR3 is TGTGCCACCAGTGATTTGGGACAGGGGTCCAATGAGCAGTTCTTC.

The chain uses TRBV20-1 and TRBJ2-5; 8 nucleotides agree with TRBD1. Looked up from germline, CDR1 is DFQATT and CDR2 is SNEGSKA (reference sequence). The CDR3 runs to 12 residues. Trimming took 5 bases from V and 5 from J; bases not matched to a gene: 4. The CDR3 reads CSAPDRVETQYF. Written as DNA, the CDR3 is TGCAGTGCTCCGGACAGGGTGGAGACCCAGTACTTC.

A note on this clonotype: The junction departs from the called germline gene at one end, perhaps through a read error. The rearrangement joins TRBV29-1 to TRBJ2-1, with D possibly being TRBD1 (6 bases). The CDR3 runs 11 residues. Germline V lookup: CDR1 SQVTM, CDR2 ANQGSEA. CDR3 loop: CSVGADAALIF. CDR3 sequence (DNA): TGCAGCGTGGGGGCGGACGCGGCCTTAATCTTC.

This clonotype appeared a single time. The chain couples TRBV5-4 to TRBJ2-1; 7 nucleotides align to TRBD1. From germline, CDR1 is SGHNT and CDR2 YYREEE (reference sequence). V was clipped by 4 bases and J by 5 bases; unmatched bases: 6. The CDR3 is made up of 14 amino acids. The CDR3 region is CASSRDSTDNEQFF. The CDR3 nucleotides are TGTGCCAGCAGCCGGGACAGTACAGACAATGAGCAGTTCTTC.